What follows is one TCR beta chain and its context. Using immunoSEQ multiplex PCR, the repertoire was profiled, and TCRdb retains in-frame clones only, with some absent. Of approximately 500,000 clones listed, around 79% are singletons. Germline trimming cut 3 bases from V and 5 bases from J; bases unmatched to any gene: 2. CDR3 length: 14 residues. Germline-derived CDR1 and CDR2 are MNHEY and SMNVEV (reference sequence). This entry belongs to a study of shared clonotypes between healthy human individuals. The sample comprised PBMCs. V gene TRBV27 combines with J gene TRBJ2-2; TRBD2 matches at 8 bases. The sequence came from a woman aged 40 to 50 in good health. Some clones in this sample may be carry-over from other donors' samples. The CDR3 reads CASSFKRETGELFF. Here the CDR3 DNA reads TGTGCCAGCAGTTTTAAGCGGGAGACCGGGGAGCTGTTTTTT.